Sequencing of this TCR beta chain was carried out in a study of OX40 agonist ivuxolimab in advanced cancers. Study-level background: Ivuxolimab, an agonist antibody against OX40 (CD134), was given to patients.

Profiling relied on immunoSEQ multiplex PCR, and the TCRdb table lists in-frame clones only, not all of them. The sample consists of 65,000 to 95,000 clones, 88% of them appearing once. General study results and limits: Researchers did not determine the expanded peripheral T cells' antigen specificity. Several nonresponders also turned out to have low normalized T-cell clonal expansion.

Only a few counts were recorded for this clone. The antigen remains undetermined. The TCR sequence derives from an adult with an advanced solid tumor such as melanoma, head and neck, liver or kidney cancer. The specimen comprised CD4+ or CD8+ T cells sorted from blood, sampled in a trial of the OX40 agonist ivuxolimab.

CDR3 in DNA: TGCGCCACCCGACTAGCCTCCTTGTTGACAGATACGCAGTATTTT. Translation gives CATRLASLLTDTQYF. This chain links TRBV10-2 with TRBJ2-3, with 7 nucleotides matching TRBD2. The V and J ends lost 10 bases and 3 bases, in that order; junction bases with no gene match: 13. Per the germline V gene, CDR1 is WSHSY and CDR2 is SAAADI. The CDR3 sequence is 15 residues long.